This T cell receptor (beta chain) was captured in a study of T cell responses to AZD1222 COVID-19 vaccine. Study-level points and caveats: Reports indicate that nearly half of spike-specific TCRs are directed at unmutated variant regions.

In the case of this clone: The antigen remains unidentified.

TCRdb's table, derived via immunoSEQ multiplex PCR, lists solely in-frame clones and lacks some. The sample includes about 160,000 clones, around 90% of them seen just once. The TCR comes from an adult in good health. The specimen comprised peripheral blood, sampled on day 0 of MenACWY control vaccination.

In DNA, the CDR3 is TGTGCCAGCAACGGACAGGGTGGTAGTCAGCCCCAGCATTTT. Its protein product is CASNGQGGSQPQHF. The chain is built from TRBV2 and TRBJ1-5, with 8 positions matching TRBD1. This CDR3 spans 14 amino acids. Germline loops: CDR1 SNHLY, CDR2 FYNNEI. The trim removed 7 bases at V and 6 bases at J, leaving 8 bases unmatched.